This section outlines one T cell receptor beta chain sequence together with its context. Profiling relied on immunoSEQ multiplex PCR, and the TCRdb table lists in-frame clones only, not all of them. The top ten clones hold roughly an eighth of a sample with under 130,000 clones, 80% to 90% of them seen once. This sample was included in a study of control samples from healthy donors and cancer patients. Trimming took off 9 bases at V and 4 bases at J, with 12 bases between the two ends. This CDR3 has 12 amino acids. The germline gives CDR1 MDHEN, CDR2 SYDVKM. The TCR was taken from a woman aged 50 to 60 in good health. Material for sequencing was blood. The chain employs TRBV28 and TRBJ1-2; D is ambiguous. Written as DNA, the CDR3 is TGTGCCAGTACGGGCGGGGTCTATGGCTACACCTTC. The encoded protein is CASTGGVYGYTF.